This TCR beta chain was captured by sequencing in a study of blood T cell repertoires in COVID-19. Study background: T cells, B-cell-depleted T cells, or PBMCs supplied cDNA or gDNA.

Clones were sequenced by immunoSEQ multiplex PCR, and TCRdb holds only the in-frame ones, with some missing. This table holds about 220,000 clones, more than 70% found once. The CDR3 contains 12 residues. V was clipped by 7 bases and J by 1 base, with 5 bases between them. The V gene's germline CDR1 is SEHNR and CDR2 FQNEAQ (reference sequence). Material for sequencing was peripheral blood. The source of this sequence is a human donor in a cohort sampled during active COVID-19. V usage is TRBV7-9 and J usage is TRBJ1-3; D is unclear. CDR3 residues: CASIPSGNTIYF. The CDR3 nucleotides are TGTGCCAGCATCCCGTCTGGAAACACCATATATTTT.